This is a list of T cell receptor beta chains from one sample in a study of OX40 agonist ivuxolimab in advanced cancers. Clones were read by immunoSEQ multiplex PCR, and TCRdb kept only the in-frame ones, dropping some. The sample holds tens of thousands of clones, roughly 80% seen once. Material: CD4+ or CD8+ T cells sorted from blood, obtained in a trial of the OX40 agonist ivuxolimab. All receptors derive from an adult with an advanced solid tumor such as melanoma, head and neck, liver or kidney cancer. The CDR3 runs from the conserved cysteine through the conserved F or W. A D gene is named only where the DNA matches it firmly. Some rows have no size entry. The others give once, few or many, or a class for an expanded clone.

>TRBJ1-5|.|TRBV2|.
TGTGCCAGCAGCCCGACTCGGGGAGCAAATCAGCCCCAGCATTTT
CASSPTRGANQPQHF
>TRBJ2-7|.|TRBV19|TRBD1
TGTGCCAGTAGTACCCTCCGACAGGGGGACTCCTACGAGCAGTACTTC
CASSTLRQGDSYEQYF
>TRBJ2-3|.|TRBV9|.
TGTGCCAGCAGCGTACTTAACACAGATACGCAGTATTTT
CASSVLNTDTQYF
>TRBJ2-2|.|TRBV10-3|.
TGTGCCATCAACCTGGGTCAAGGGGCGAACACCGGGGAGCTGTTTTTT
CAINLGQGANTGELFF
>TRBJ2-3|.|TRBV5-1|TRBD2
TGCGCCAGCAGCTTGGGGGCTAGCGGGTACACAGATACGCAGTATTTT
CASSLGASGYTDTQYF
>TRBJ2-5|.|TRBV5-1|.
TGCGCCAGCAGCTTGACAGGAGGGGGGGAGACCCAGTACTTC
CASSLTGGGETQYF
>TRBJ2-5|few|TRBV9|TRBD1
TGTGCCAGCAGCCCGGGACAGCGACGATGGGAGACCCAGTACTTC
CASSPGQRRWETQYF
>TRBJ1-1|.|TRBV7-8|.
TGTGCCAGCAGCTTAGCATTTGGGGGCACTGAAGCTTTCTTT
CASSLAFGGTEAFF
>TRBJ1-1|.|TRBV9|.
TGTGCCAGCAGCGTAGACGGCCAGGGGACTGAAGCTTTCTTT
CASSVDGQGTEAFF
>TRBJ2-7|.|TRBV6-5|TRBD1
TGTGCCAGCAGTTATTCAGGGGGCGGCGACGAGCAGTACTTC
CASSYSGGGDEQYF
>TRBJ1-2|.|TRBV7-9|.
TGTGCCAGCAGCGACGGACAATACTATGGCTACACCTTC
CASSDGQYYGYTF
>TRBJ2-3|.|TRBV19|.
TGTGCCACCATGGTCAGAGTCAACACAGATACGCAGTATTTT
CATMVRVNTDTQYF
>TRBJ2-3|.|TRBV18|TRBD2
TGTGCCAGCTCACGCGAGGGAGTAGCGGGTCTTAGCACAGATACGCAGTATTTT
CASSREGVAGLSTDTQYF
>TRBJ2-7|.|TRBV6-1|.
TGTGCCACCAAAACTAGCTTGGGGTCCTACGAGCAGTACTTC
CATKTSLGSYEQYF
>TRBJ2-3|once|TRBV7-3|.
TGTGCCAGCAGCTTTGGGACCAGCACAGATACGCAGTATTTT
CASSFGTSTDTQYF
>TRBJ2-7|few|TRBV2|.
TGTGCCAGCGGGGGGTCTCCCTACGAGCAGTACTTC
CASGGSPYEQYF
>TRBJ2-7|.|TRBV7-8|.
TGTGCCAGCAGCAACGAACAGGGGATTTGGGACTCGGGCTACGAGCAGTACTTC
CASSNEQGIWDSGYEQYF
>TRBJ1-5|medium-sized|TRBV6-1|.
TGTGCCAGCAGTGGGGGAGACCCTAATCAGCCCCAGCATTTT
CASSGGDPNQPQHF
>TRBJ2-2|.|TRBV2|TRBD2
TGTGCCAGCAGGAAAGGCGGGGGGGTGAACACCGGGGAGCTGTTTTTT
CASRKGGGVNTGELFF
>TRBJ2-5|few|TRBV29-1|.
TGCAGCGTTGCAGGGGTGGAGACCCAGTACTTC
CSVAGVETQYF
>TRBJ2-3|.|TRBV9|.
TGTGCCAGCAGCGGGGGGGGCACAGATACGCAGTATTTT
CASSGGGTDTQYF
>TRBJ2-3|.|TRBV29-1|TRBD2
TGCAGCGTACGGGGGGGGTCCACAGATACGCAGTATTTT
CSVRGGSTDTQYF
>TRBJ2-1|.|TRBV6-6|.
TGTGCCAGCAGTTACCGCCCTCGACAAAATGAGCAGTTCTTC
CASSYRPRQNEQFF
>TRBJ2-1|.|TRBV6-5|.
TGTGCCAGCAGCCGGGGGGCCATCAATGAGCAGTTCTTC
CASSRGAINEQFF
>TRBJ2-7|.|TRBV6-5|.
TGTGCCAGCAGAGACTACTACGAGCAGTACTTC
CASRDYYEQYF
>TRBJ2-7|.|TRBV18|.
TGTGCCAGCTCACCAATGGCTACGGGCTCCTACGAGCAGTACTTC
CASSPMATGSYEQYF
>TRBJ2-7|.|TRBV6-5|.
TGTGCCAGATGCCCCGAGCAGTACTTC
CARCPEQYF
>TRBJ1-5|.|TRBV28|TRBD1
TGTGCCAGCAGTTTGGGACAGGGGTTTCAGCCCCAGCATTTT
CASSLGQGFQPQHF
>TRBJ2-7|.|TRBV4-2|.
TGTGCCAGCAGCCAGGATGTTCCAGCCTACGAGCAGTACTTC
CASSQDVPAYEQYF
>TRBJ2-1|.|TRBV7-3|.
TGTGCCAGCAGCACTTCCCCACTAGCAGCAGAAGATGAGCAGTTCTTC
CASSTSPLAAEDEQFF